Sequencing of this TCR beta chain was carried out in a study of blood T cell repertoires in COVID-19. V lost 8 bases and J lost 2; bases outside the gene matches: 14. The CDR3 spans 17 residues. From germline, CDR1 is SNHLY and CDR2 FYNNEI. In the original processing: How many nucleated cells were present was estimated from reference gene primer amplification. Profiled with immunoSEQ multiplex PCR; TCRdb holds only in-frame clones, not every one. The D gene and trimming were derived from the DNA, and the V and J assignments and clone size from that table. The sample carries 200,000 to 250,000 clones, 80% to 90% recorded once.

The receptor comes from a woman in her seventies with acute or convalescent COVID-19. The V gene is TRBV2, the J gene TRBJ2-4; 8 nucleotides agree with TRBD1. Sequencing was performed on peripheral blood. CDR3 in DNA: TGTGCCAGCGGGTTCCAACCGACAGGGGACACCAAAAACATTCAGTACTTC. Protein product: CASGFQPTGDTKNIQYF.